This entry features one T cell receptor (beta chain) sequence. This sample was included in a study of CD8 T cells in ankylosing spondylitis. As the method for making TCR beta libraries, quantitative 5'-RACE with molecular barcodes was used. Using its own MiXCR run on the 5' RACE reads, TCRdb lists one record per CDR3 protein. The data contain hundreds of thousands of distinct CDR3 sequences, 20% to 25% of them singletons. CDR3 length equals 13 residues. The V gene lost 3 bases and the J gene lost 4 bases, with 10 bases spanning the gap. This TCR derives from a female donor with ankylosing spondylitis or in good health (not recorded which). Sequenced input: blood, either unsorted or a sorted T cell fraction (not recorded which). V and J are TRBV12-3 or TRBV12-4 and TRBJ2-7; a weak D match, TRBD2 (6 bases). CDR3 protein: CASSFGRGYEQYF. CDR3 coding DNA: TGTGCCAGCAGTTTTGGGCGGGGTTACGAGCAGTACTTC.